The 17 T cell receptor beta chains reported below all come from one sample, sequenced in a study of blood T cell repertoires in COVID-19 (TCRdb year 2020). Receptors were amplified or captured by the immunoSEQ multiplex PCR assay. TCRdb limited this immuneACCESS table to in-frame rearrangements with V and J called. A share of clones is missing; checked studies link under half to unresolved V genes, and the rest is unexplained. The table for this sample lists about 240,000 clones; roughly 91% of them were counted only once. The top ten hold 8% to 10% of the sample. The sample taken for sequencing was PBMCs or T cells enriched from blood (not recorded which). The source of these receptors is a man between 40 and 49 years old who had recovered from COVID-19.

The chain carries TRBV11-2 and TRBJ2-7, with 7 bases identical to TRBD2. Germline V gene lookup returns CDR1 SGHAT and CDR2 FQNNGV. The CDR3 has 17 residues. V dropped 5 bases and J dropped 2; count of bases not matched to a gene: 15. CDR3 protein: CASSDGFGGSFAYEQYF. The CDR3 nucleotides are TGTGCCAGCAGCGACGGGTTTGGCGGGAGTTTTGCCTACGAGCAGTACTTC.

This clone was seen just once. The CDR3 spells CASSLGPEAFF. CDR3 in DNA: TGCGCCAGCAGCTTGGGGCCTGAAGCTTTCTTT. This chain links TRBV5-1 with TRBJ1-1, with D uncertain. The CDR3 contains 11 residues. V lost 0 bases to trimming and J lost 6 bases, with 3 bases between them. Germline V gives CDR1 SGHRS, CDR2 YFSETQ.

The chain has TRBV9 and TRBJ1-2; tentative D call: TRBD1 (6 bases). This CDR3 is 15 amino acids long. CDR1 and CDR2 from the germline V gene are SGDLS and YYNGEE. Trimming cost V 0 bases and J 4 bases, with 13 bases left between them. This chain's CDR3 is CASSVETGKSYGYTF. The CDR3 DNA follows: TGTGCCAGCAGCGTAGAAACAGGGAAGTCCTATGGCTACACCTTC.

The CDR3 DNA reads as TGTGCCAGCAGGGGGGAGGGGACGAACACCGGGGAGCTGTTTTTT. As protein: CASRGEGTNTGELFF. The V and J genes are TRBV2 and TRBJ2-2; 7 bases map to TRBD2. This CDR3 has 15 residues. V was clipped by 6 bases and J by 0 bases; unmatched bases: 4. The V gene's germline CDR1 is SNHLY and CDR2 FYNNEI.

This clone is a singleton in its sample. The chain couples TRBV27 to TRBJ1-4; TRBD1 matches at 7 bases. CDR3 length: 16 amino acids. J gave up 0 bases and V 1 base, and 2 bases lay outside the gene matches. Germline values: CDR1 MNHEY, CDR2 SMNVEV (reference sequence). CDR3 sequence reads: CASSLLGTATNEKLFF. The CDR3 DNA sequence: TGTGCCAGCAGTTTATTGGGGACAGCAACTAATGAAAAACTGTTTTTT. Full variable domain (rest looked up from reference TRBV27 and TRBJ1-4): EAQVTQNPRYLITVTGKKLTVTCSQNMNHEYMSWYRQDPGLGLRQIYYSMNVEVTDKGDVPEGYKVSRKEKRNFPLILESPSPNQTSLYFCASSLLGTATNEKLFFGSGTQLSVL.

This chain links TRBV3-1 (or the pseudogene TRBV3-2) with TRBJ2-1; 9 bases map to TRBD2. This CDR3 is 16 amino acids long. In germline, CDR1 is LGHDT, CDR2 YNNKEL (reference sequence). The J segment lost 12 bases and the V segment lost 2 bases, leaving 14 bases of the junction unmatched. The CDR3 protein is CASSQTFAGGNHRQFF. The DNA of the CDR3 is TGTGCCAGCAGCCAAACCTTTGCGGGGGGGAATCATCGGCAGTTCTTC.

This chain connects TRBV6-4 to TRBJ1-2; 8 nucleotides align to TRBD1. J was trimmed by 3 bases and V by 6 bases; bases with no gene match: 6. The CDR3 totals 14 residues. Germline CDR1 MRHNA, CDR2 SNTAGT. The CDR3 sequence: CASRLGQGDYGYTF. In nucleotides, the CDR3 is TGTGCCAGCAGACTCGGACAGGGTGACTATGGCTACACCTTC.

The chain uses TRBV7-3 and TRBJ2-2; TRBD1 might be the D (6 bases). The CDR3 contains 16 residues. CDR1 and CDR2 from the germline V gene are SGHTA and FQGTGA. V shed 5 bases and J shed 1 base, with 14 bases lying between them. This CDR3 reads CASSQTGTRNTGELFF. CDR3 nucleotide sequence: TGTGCCAGCAGCCAGACCGGGACAAGGAACACCGGGGAGCTGTTTTTT. The full variable domain, completed using reference TRBV7-3 and TRBJ2-2, is GAGVSQTPSNKVTEKGKYVELRCDPISGHTALYWYRQSLGQGPEFLIYFQGTGAADDSGLPNDRFFAVRPEGSVSTLKIQRTERGDSAVYLCASSQTGTRNTGELFFGEGSRLTVL.

The gene calls are TRBV9 and TRBJ1-4; 8 bases fit TRBD1. CDR1 is SGDLS, CDR2 YYNGEE, per germline. The ends lost 4 bases at V and 8 bases at J; junction bases unmatched: 7. The CDR3 consists of 14 residues. The DNA of the CDR3 is TGTGCCAGCAGCCCTAGACAGGGGATCGAAAAACTGTTTTTT. Encoded protein: CASSPRQGIEKLFF.

The V call is TRBV7-2, the J call TRBJ2-3; 10 nucleotides agree with TRBD2. J was trimmed by 3 bases and V by 1 base; bases with no gene match: 4. The CDR3 contains 16 residues. Germline CDR1 SGHTA, CDR2 FQGNSA. The CDR3 loop is CASSLGPSGSTDTQYF. In DNA form, the CDR3 reads TGTGCCAGCAGCTTAGGCCCTAGCGGGAGTACAGATACGCAGTATTTT.

This chain uses TRBV18 with TRBJ2-1; tentatively, D is TRBD1 (5 bases). CDR1 is KGHSH and CDR2 is LQKENI in the germline V gene. This CDR3 region has 15 residues. Between the trimmed V and J ends, which lost 3 bases and 2 bases, there was a span of 11 bases. The CDR3 protein is CASSPVRGTYNEQFF. In nucleotides, the CDR3 is TGTGCCAGCTCACCCGTTAGGGGCACCTACAATGAGCAGTTCTTC.

CDR3 residues: CASSALTEKLFF. For the CDR3, the DNA is TGTGCCAGCAGTGCCCTAACTGAAAAACTGTTTTTT. The rearrangement links TRBV12-3 or TRBV12-4 to TRBJ1-4; unclear D gene. V was shortened by 5 bases and J by 7 bases, with 8 bases between the two germline ends. The CDR3 sequence is 12 residues long.

The J gene is TRBJ1-2, the V gene TRBV16, with TRBD1 matching over 7 bases. The ends lost 2 bases at V and 8 bases at J; junction bases unmatched: 8. Germline CDR1 is KGHSY and CDR2 is FQNENV. The CDR3 runs 14 residues. In DNA form, the CDR3 reads TGTGCCAGCAGCCAAGAGTCTACAGGGGCGGGCTACACCTTC. It codes for CASSQESTGAGYTF.

V usage is TRBV5-1 and J usage is TRBJ2-7, with 9 nucleotides matching TRBD2. Germline loops: CDR1 SGHRS, CDR2 YFSETQ. The ends lost 3 bases at V and 2 bases at J; junction bases unmatched: 6. The CDR3 sequence is 15 residues long. Here the CDR3 DNA reads TGCGCCAGCAGCTCGTCCGTAGCGGGAGCCTACGAGCAGTACTTC. Translated, it gives CASSSSVAGAYEQYF.

The chain couples TRBV28 to TRBJ1-4, with 12 bases that match TRBD1. The CDR3 has 18 residues. V shed 5 bases, J shed 7 bases, and the junction held 14 bases outside the gene matches. The germline gives CDR1 MDHEN, CDR2 SYDVKM. CDR3 sequence reads: CASSPIGRGTGGGEKLFF. The CDR3 DNA follows: TGTGCCAGCAGTCCTATAGGGAGGGGGACAGGGGGCGGTGAAAAACTGTTTTTT.

The rearrangement links TRBV4-2 to TRBJ2-1, with 12 bases matching TRBD2. The CDR3 runs to 17 residues. Trimming took 1 base from V and 8 from J; bases not matched to a gene: 9. The germline V gene encodes CDR1 LGHNA and CDR2 YNFKEQ. The CDR3 region is CASSQGLGTSGRHEQFF. DNA for the CDR3: TGTGCCAGCAGCCAAGGACTGGGCACTAGCGGGAGGCATGAGCAGTTCTTC.

V is TRBV9 and J is TRBJ2-5, with 8 positions matching TRBD2. The V gene's germline CDR1 is SGDLS and CDR2 YYNGEE. There are 15 residues in the CDR3. The trim removed 1 base at V and 3 bases at J, leaving 5 bases unmatched. The CDR3 is CASSVLGAGEETQYF. DNA of the CDR3: TGTGCCAGCAGCGTACTTGGAGCGGGGGAAGAGACCCAGTACTTC. Combining the CDR3 with reference TRBV9 and TRBJ2-5 gives the whole variable domain DSGVTQTPKHLITATGQRVTLRCSPRSGDLSVYWYQQSLDQGLQFLIQYYNGEERAKGNILERFSAQQFPDLHSELNLSSLELGDSALYFCASSVLGAGEETQYFGPGTRLLVL.